Ten or more counts support the clone carrying this TCR beta chain. The data are from a study of neurological immune-mediated disorders. TCRdb called the 5' RACE reads again in MiXCR, with one record for every CDR3 protein. This table holds about 59,000 distinct CDR3 sequences, around 24% found once. Described time point: technical triplicate 2. This CDR3 comprises 14 residues. V was cut by 5 bases and J by 3 bases, with 11 bases left in between. Material for sequencing was PBMCs. The rearrangement links TRBV12-3 or TRBV12-4 to TRBJ1-5; TRBD1 might be the D (6 bases). This TCR derives from a man aged 55-75 years with HTLV-1-associated myelopathy (HAM/TSP). In nucleotides, the CDR3 is TGTGCCAGCAGTGCAGGACAGCCCAATCAGCCCCAGCATTTT. Encoded protein: CASSAGQPNQPQHF.